Reported below is one TCR beta chain. This record belongs to a study of CD8 T cells in Susac syndrome. For the study at large: Roughly six sequenced Susac syndrome patients had clinically active disease, while eight were in remission.

The CDR3 extends over 15 amino acids. The V and J ends lost 4 bases and 3 bases, in that order; junction bases with no gene match: 3. The germline V gene has CDR1 GTSNPN and CDR2 SVGIG (reference sequence). The authors reverse transcribed about 0.45 to 1 ug RNA with random hexamers. TCRdb reanalysed the immunoSEQ multiplex PCR reads using MiXCR and keeps one entry per CDR3 protein. The sample lists about 140,000 distinct CDR3 sequences, approximately 95% occurring once. The chain recombines TRBV30 with TRBJ1-6, with 10 bases fitting TRBD1. The sample comprised CD4+ T cells from PBMCs. The receptor comes from a human donor with Susac syndrome. This chain's CDR3 is CAWKTGGVYNSPLHF. The DNA of the CDR3 is TGTGCCTGGAAGACAGGGGGCGTCTATAATTCACCCCTCCACTTT.